Given below is one T cell receptor (beta chain) in context. The antigen remains unidentified. The CDR3 consists of 13 residues. Trimming cost V 5 bases and J 5 bases, with 11 bases left between them. Germline V gives CDR1 LNHDA, CDR2 SQIVND (reference sequence). Generated by immunoSEQ multiplex PCR, the TCRdb table keeps only in-frame clones and is missing some. The profile shows under 8,500 clones, 89% of them singletons. These data come from a study of STAT5B mutations in CD4+ large granular lymphocyte leukemia. General study findings and limits: Compared with healthy controls (2/35), patient top clones favored TRBV06 (8/27). Over 20% of private leukemic clonotypes occurred rarely in other patients' non-leukemic repertoires.

The rearrangement uses TRBV19 and TRBJ2-3; weak D call: TRBD2 (5 bases). This sequence was found in a woman aged 65 to 85 with CD4+ T-cell large granular lymphocyte leukemia. Sequenced sample: PBMCs. The CDR3 coding sequence is TGTGCCAGTAGTGGGCTAGCAGGAGATACGCAGTATTTT. This encodes CASSGLAGDTQYF.